The rows below give T cell receptor beta chains drawn from one sample of a study of cytomegalovirus exposure and HLA in healthy donors. Sequencing used immunoSEQ multiplex PCR; TCRdb keeps in-frame clones, though not all of them. The table shows fewer than 200,000 clones, with about 85% occurring only once. Sequences were obtained from PBMCs. These receptors were obtained from a man aged 30 to 45 in good health and CMV-seropositive. The CDR3 runs from the conserved cysteine through the conserved F or W. D genes are given only for firm matches. The size entry is marked missing in some rows and otherwise reads once, few, many or a size class.

. TRBJ2-3 TRBV2 . TGTGCCAGCAGTGATGGGGACTCACACACAGATACGCAGTATTTT CASSDGDSHTDTQYF
TRBD2 TRBJ2-7 TRBV10-3 . TGTGCCATCAGTGGGGGGGAAGCGGGGCTCTCCTACGAGCAGTACTTC CAISGGEAGLSYEQYF
TRBD2 TRBJ2-3 TRBV7-2 once TGTGCCAGCAGCCCAGGGACTATGGCAGATACGCAGTATTTT CASSPGTMADTQYF
. TRBJ2-5 TRBV6-6 . TGTGCCAGCAGTTACGGACAGGAGGGACCCTCGAAGACCCAGTACTTC CASSYGQEGPSKTQYF
. TRBJ2-1 TRBV2 . TGTGCCAGCAGGAGCGGCTACAATGAGCAGTTCTTC CASRSGYNEQFF
. TRBJ2-7 TRBV19 . TGTGCCAGTAGTATTATACAGGGTTCCTACGAGCAGTACTTC CASSIIQGSYEQYF
TRBD2 TRBJ2-6 TRBV4-1 few TGCGCCAGCAGCCTTACTAGCGGGAGGCCCTCTGGGGCCAACGTCCTGACTTTC CASSLTSGRPSGANVLTF
. TRBJ2-5 TRBV5-4 . TGTGCCAGCAGCGTAGAGACAGCCCGCCAGTACTTC CASSVETARQYF
. TRBJ1-2 TRBV19 . TGTGCCAGTAGTATATCTGGGGCCTCATATGGCTACACCTTC CASSISGASYGYTF
TRBD1 TRBJ2-7 TRBV5-4 . TGTGCCAGCAGCTTCCCCGGGGTGCAGGGGGCTGACGAGCAGTACTTC CASSFPGVQGADEQYF
TRBD2 TRBJ2-1 TRBV11-3 . TGTGCCAGCAGCATTGGACTAGCGGGAGGGTATGTCGATGAGCAGTTCTTC CASSIGLAGGYVDEQFF
. TRBJ1-5 TRBV19 . TGTGCCAGTAGTATAGGCCAGGGGATCAATCAGCCCCAGCATTTT CASSIGQGINQPQHF
. TRBJ2-5 TRBV9 . TGTGCCAGCAGCCCCTCGGGAACCTACCAAGAGACCCAGTACTTC CASSPSGTYQETQYF
. TRBJ1-4 TRBV2 few TGTGCCAGCAGTGAATCGCACGGCGGTGAAAAACTGTTTTTT CASSESHGGEKLFF
. TRBJ2-3 TRBV5-6 . TGTGCCAGCAGCTTGGGGCTGGGGCGGGGTACGCAGTATTTT CASSLGLGRGTQYF
. TRBJ1-5 TRBV6-5 . TGTGCCAGCAGTTACAAAGGGGTCAATCAGCCCCAGCATTTT CASSYKGVNQPQHF
TRBD2 TRBJ2-2 TRBV7-9 . TGTGCCAGCAGCTCCAAGCGGGGGTTCTCCGGGGAGCTGTTTTTT CASSSKRGFSGELFF
. TRBJ2-2 TRBV4-2 once TGTGCCAGCACGGAGTCCAGGGGATACACCGGGGAGCTGTTTTTT CASTESRGYTGELFF
. TRBJ2-3 TRBV29-1 . TGCAGCGTTGTGAGGGCCGGTACGGTAGATACGCAGTATTTT CSVVRAGTVDTQYF
TRBD2 TRBJ2-7 TRBV7-6 . TGTGCCAGCAGACCTCTAGCGGGACTCTACGAGCAGTACTTC CASRPLAGLYEQYF
TRBD2 TRBJ2-1 TRBV7-9 . TGTTCCAGCAGCTTCGGACTAGCGGTGTACAATGAGCAGTTCTTC CSSSFGLAVYNEQFF
TRBD2 TRBJ2-3 TRBV5-1 . TGCGCCAGCAGCCTTGGGGCGGGAGGTGGAGATACGCAGTATTTT CASSLGAGGGDTQYF
. TRBJ1-4 TRBV10-3 . TGTGCCATCAGTGAGTCGGGACATAAGGGGGAAAAACTGTTTTTT CAISESGHKGEKLFF
. TRBJ1-2 TRBV7-2 . TGTGCCAGCAGCTTAGTCACGGCGCGGAGCTACACCTTC CASSLVTARSYTF